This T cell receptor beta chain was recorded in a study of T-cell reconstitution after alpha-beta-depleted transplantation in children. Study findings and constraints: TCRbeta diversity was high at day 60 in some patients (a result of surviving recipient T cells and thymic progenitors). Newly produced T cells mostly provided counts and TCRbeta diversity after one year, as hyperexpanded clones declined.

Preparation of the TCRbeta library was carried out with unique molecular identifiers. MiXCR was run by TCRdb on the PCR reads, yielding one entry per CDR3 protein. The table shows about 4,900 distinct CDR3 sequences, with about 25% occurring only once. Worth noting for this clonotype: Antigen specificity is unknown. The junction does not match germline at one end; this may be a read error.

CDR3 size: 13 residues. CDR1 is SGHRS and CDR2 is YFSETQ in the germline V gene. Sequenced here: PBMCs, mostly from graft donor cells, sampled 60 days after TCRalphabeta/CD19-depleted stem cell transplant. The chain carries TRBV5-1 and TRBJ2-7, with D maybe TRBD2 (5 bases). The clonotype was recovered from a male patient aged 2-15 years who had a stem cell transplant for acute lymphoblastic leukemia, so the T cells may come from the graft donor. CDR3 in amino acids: CASSLSGGYEQCF. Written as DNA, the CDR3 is TGCGCCAGCAGCTTGAGTGGAGGCTACGAGCAGTGCTTC.